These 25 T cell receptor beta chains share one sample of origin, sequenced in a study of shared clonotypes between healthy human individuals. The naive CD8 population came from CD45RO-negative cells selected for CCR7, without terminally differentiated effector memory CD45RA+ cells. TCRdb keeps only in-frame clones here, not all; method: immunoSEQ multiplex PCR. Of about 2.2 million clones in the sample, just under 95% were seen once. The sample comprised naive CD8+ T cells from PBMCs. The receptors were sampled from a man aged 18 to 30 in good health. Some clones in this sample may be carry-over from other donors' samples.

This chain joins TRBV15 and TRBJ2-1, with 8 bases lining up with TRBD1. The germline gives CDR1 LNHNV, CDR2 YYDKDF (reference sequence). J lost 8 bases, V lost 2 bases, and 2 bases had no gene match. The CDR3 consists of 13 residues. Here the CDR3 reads CATSRQTGDEQFF. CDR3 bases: TGTGCCACCAGCAGACAGACAGGGGATGAGCAGTTCTTC.

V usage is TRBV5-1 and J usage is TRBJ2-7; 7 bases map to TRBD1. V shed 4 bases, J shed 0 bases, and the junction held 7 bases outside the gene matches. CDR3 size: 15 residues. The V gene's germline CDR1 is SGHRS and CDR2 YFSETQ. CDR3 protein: CASSTPTGSSYEQYF. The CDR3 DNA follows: TGCGCCAGCAGCACACCGACAGGGAGCTCCTACGAGCAGTACTTC.

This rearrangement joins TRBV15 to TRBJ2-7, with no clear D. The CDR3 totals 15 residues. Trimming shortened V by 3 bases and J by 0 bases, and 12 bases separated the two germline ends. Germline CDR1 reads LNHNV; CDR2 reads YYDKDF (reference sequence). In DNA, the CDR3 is TGTGCCACCAGCAGGGGCCCGGTGACCTCCTACGAGCAGTACTTC. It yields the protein CATSRGPVTSYEQYF.

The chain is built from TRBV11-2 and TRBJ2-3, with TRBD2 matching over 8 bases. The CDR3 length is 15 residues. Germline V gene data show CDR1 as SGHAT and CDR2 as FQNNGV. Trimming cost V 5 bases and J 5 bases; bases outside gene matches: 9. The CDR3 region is CASSRTSFFQDTQYF. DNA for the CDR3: TGTGCCAGCAGCCGGACTAGCTTTTTTCAAGATACGCAGTATTTT.

CDR3 sequence reads: CASSLISTESSYEQYF. Here the CDR3 DNA reads TGTGCCAGCAGTTTAATCAGCACGGAGAGCTCCTACGAGCAGTACTTC. The V gene is TRBV27, the J gene TRBJ2-7, with unresolved D. The CDR3 totals 16 residues. CDR1 and CDR2 from the germline V gene are MNHEY and SMNVEV (reference sequence). Trimming stripped 2 bases from V and 0 bases from J, with 14 bases between.

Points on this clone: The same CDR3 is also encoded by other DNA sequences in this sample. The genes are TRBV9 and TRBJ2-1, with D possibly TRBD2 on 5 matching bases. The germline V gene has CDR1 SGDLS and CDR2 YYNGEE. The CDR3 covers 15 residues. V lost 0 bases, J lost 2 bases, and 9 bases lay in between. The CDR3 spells CASSVGGGPYNEQFF. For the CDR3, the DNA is TGTGCCAGCAGCGTAGGCGGAGGCCCCTACAATGAGCAGTTCTTC.

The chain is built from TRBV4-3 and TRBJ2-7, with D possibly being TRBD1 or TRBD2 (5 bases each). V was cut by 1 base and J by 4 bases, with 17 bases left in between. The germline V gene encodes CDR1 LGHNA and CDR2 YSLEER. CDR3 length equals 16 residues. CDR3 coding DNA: TGCGCCAGCAGCCAAGGTCCCAGTGGGGGAAGGTACGAGCAGTACTTC. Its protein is CASSQGPSGGRYEQYF.

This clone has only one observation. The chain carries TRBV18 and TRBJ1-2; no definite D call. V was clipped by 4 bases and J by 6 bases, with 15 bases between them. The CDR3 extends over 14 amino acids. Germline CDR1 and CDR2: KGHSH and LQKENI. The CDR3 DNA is TGTGCCAGCTCACAGGACCGAGGTGAAGATGGCTACACCTTC. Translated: CASSQDRGEDGYTF.

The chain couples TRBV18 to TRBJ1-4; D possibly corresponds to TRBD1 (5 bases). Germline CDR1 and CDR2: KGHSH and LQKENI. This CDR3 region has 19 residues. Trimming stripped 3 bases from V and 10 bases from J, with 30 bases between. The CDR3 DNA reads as TGTGCCAGCTCACCTATTACTACGGGGGACCGTGACTTCGTGTCAAAACTGTTTTTT. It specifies CASSPITTGDRDFVSKLFF.

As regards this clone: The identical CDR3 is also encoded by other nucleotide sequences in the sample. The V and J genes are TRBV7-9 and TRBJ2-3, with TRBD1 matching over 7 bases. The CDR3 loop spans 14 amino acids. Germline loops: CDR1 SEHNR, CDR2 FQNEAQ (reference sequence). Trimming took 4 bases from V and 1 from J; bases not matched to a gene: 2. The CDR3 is CASSSGQGTDTQYF. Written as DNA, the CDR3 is TGTGCCAGCAGCTCTGGACAGGGCACAGATACGCAGTATTTT.

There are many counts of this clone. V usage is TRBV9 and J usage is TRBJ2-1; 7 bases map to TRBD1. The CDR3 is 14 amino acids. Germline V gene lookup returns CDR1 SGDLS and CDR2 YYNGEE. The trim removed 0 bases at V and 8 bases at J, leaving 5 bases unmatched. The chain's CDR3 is CASSVEGASDEQFF. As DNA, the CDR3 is TGTGCCAGCAGCGTAGAGGGGGCCAGCGATGAGCAGTTCTTC.

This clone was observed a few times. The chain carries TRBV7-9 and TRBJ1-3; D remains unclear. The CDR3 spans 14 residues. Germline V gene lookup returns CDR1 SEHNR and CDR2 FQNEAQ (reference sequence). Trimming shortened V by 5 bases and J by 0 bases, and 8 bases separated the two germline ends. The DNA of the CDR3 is TGTGCCAGCAGCAATACGGGCTCTGGAAACACCATATATTTT. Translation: CASSNTGSGNTIYF.

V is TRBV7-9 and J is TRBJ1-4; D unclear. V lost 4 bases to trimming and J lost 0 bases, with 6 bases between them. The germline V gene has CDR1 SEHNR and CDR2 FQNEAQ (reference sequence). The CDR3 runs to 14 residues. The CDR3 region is CASSYSTTNEKLFF. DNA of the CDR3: TGTGCCAGCAGCTACAGCACAACTAATGAAAAACTGTTTTTT.

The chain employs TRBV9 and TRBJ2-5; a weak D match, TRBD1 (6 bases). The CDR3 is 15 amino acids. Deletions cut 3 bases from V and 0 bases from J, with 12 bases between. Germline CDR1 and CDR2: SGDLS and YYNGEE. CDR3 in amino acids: CASSASGTNQETQYF. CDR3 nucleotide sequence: TGTGCCAGCAGCGCATCCGGGACAAACCAAGAGACCCAGTACTTC. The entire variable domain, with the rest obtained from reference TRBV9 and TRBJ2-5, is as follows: DSGVTQTPKHLITATGQRVTLRCSPRSGDLSVYWYQQSLDQGLQFLIQYYNGEERAKGNILERFSAQQFPDLHSELNLSSLELGDSALYFCASSASGTNQETQYFGPGTRLLVL.

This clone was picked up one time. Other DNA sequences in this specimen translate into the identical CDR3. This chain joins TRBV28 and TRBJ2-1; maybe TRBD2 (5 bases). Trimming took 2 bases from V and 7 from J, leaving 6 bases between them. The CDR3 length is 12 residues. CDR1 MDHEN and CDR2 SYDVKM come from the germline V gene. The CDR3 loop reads CASSLEGNEQFF. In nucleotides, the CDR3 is TGTGCCAGCAGTTTAGAGGGTAATGAGCAGTTCTTC.

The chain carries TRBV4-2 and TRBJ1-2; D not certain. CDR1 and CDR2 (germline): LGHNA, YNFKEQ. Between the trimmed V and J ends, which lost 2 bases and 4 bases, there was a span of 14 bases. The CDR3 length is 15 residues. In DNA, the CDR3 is TGTGCCAGCAGCCAAAGGCCCGAACAGTTCTATGGCTACACCTTC. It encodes CASSQRPEQFYGYTF.

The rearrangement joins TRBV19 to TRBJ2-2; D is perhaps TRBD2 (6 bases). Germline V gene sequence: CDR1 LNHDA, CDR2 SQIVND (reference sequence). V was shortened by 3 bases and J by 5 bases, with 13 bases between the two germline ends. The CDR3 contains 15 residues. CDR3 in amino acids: CASSMPGVDTGELFF. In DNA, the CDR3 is TGTGCCAGTAGTATGCCGGGAGTAGATACCGGGGAGCTGTTTTTT.

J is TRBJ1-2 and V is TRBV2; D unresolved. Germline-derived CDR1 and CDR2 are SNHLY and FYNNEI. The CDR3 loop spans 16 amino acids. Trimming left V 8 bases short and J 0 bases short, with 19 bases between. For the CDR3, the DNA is TGTGCCAGCGGAGCCCGACGCACCATAGCTAACTATGGCTACACCTTC. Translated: CASGARRTIANYGYTF. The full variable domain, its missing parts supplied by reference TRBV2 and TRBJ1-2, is EPEVTQTPSHQVTQMGQEVILRCVPISNHLYFYWYRQILGQKVEFLVSFYNNEISEKSEIFDDQFSVERPDGSNFTLKIRSTKLEDSAMYFCASGARRTIANYGYTFGSGTRLTVV.

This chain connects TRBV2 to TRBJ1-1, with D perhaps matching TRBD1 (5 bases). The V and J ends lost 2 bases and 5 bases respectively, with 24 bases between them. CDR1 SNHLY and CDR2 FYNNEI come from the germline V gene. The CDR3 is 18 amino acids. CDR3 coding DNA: TGTGCCAGCAGTGAAAAGGGGCAGGGTAGAAGGAAAGGGACTGAAGCTTTCTTT. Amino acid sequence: CASSEKGQGRRKGTEAFF.

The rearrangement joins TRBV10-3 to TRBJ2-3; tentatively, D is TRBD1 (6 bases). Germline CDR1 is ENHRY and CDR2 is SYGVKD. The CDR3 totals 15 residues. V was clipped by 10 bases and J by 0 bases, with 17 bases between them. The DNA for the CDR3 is TGTGCCAACGGGGAGACAGGAACTAGCACAGATACGCAGTATTTT. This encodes CANGETGTSTDTQYF.

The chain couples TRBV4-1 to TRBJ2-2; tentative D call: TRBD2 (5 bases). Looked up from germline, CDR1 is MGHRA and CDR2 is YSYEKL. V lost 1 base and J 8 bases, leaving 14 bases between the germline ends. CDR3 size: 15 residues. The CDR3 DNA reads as TGCGCCAGCAGCCAAGGACACCGGGAAGCGGGGGAGCTGTTTTTT. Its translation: CASSQGHREAGELFF.

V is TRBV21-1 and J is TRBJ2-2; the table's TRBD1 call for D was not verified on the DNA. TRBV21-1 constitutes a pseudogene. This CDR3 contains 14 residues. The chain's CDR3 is CASRGQENTGELFF. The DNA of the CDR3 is TGTGCCAGCCGCGGACAGGAAAACACCGGGGAGCTGTTTTTT.

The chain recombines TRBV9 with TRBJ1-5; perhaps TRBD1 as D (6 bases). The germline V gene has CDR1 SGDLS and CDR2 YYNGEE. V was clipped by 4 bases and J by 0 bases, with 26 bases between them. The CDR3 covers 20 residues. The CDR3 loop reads CASSPGKEQGELDSNQPQHF. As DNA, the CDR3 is TGTGCCAGCAGCCCCGGGAAAGAACAGGGCGAGTTGGATAGCAATCAGCCCCAGCATTTT.

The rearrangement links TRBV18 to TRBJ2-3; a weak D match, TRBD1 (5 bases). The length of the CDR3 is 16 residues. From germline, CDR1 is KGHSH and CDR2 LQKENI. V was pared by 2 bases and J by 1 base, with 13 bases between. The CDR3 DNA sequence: TGTGCCAGCTCACCAAACGGGCTAGGGGGCACAGATACGCAGTATTTT. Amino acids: CASSPNGLGGTDTQYF.

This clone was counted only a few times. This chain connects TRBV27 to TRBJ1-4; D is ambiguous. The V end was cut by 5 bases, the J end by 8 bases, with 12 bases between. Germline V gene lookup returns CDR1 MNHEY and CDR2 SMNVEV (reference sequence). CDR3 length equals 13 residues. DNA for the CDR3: TGTGCCAGCAGTACGCCCTGGAAGGAAAAACTGTTTTTT. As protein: CASSTPWKEKLFF.